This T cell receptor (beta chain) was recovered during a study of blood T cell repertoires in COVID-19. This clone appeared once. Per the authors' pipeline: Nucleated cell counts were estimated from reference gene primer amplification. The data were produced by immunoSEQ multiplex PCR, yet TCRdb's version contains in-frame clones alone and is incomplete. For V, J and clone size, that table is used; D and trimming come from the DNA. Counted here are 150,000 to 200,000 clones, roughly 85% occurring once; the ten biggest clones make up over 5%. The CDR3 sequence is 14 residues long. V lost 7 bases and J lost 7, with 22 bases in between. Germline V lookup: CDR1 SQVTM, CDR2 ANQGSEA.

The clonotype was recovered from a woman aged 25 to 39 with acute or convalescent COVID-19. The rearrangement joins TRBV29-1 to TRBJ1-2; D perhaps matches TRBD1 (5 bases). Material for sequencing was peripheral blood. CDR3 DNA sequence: TGCAGCGCTGAGCTGGCAGGGAGGCGTAGTGGCTACACCTTC. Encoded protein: CSAELAGRRSGYTF.